This TCR beta chain was sequenced during a study of blood T cell repertoires in COVID-19. Only in-frame clones appear in the TCRdb table, and some are missing; sequencing was by immunoSEQ multiplex PCR. The sample includes 68,000 or so clones, around 80% of them seen just once. Between the trimmed V and J ends, which lost 0 bases and 2 bases, there was a span of 10 bases. Germline CDR1 reads KGHSH; CDR2 reads LQKENI. The CDR3 spans 15 residues. The rearrangement links TRBV18 to TRBJ1-2, with a weak D call TRBD1 (5 bases). The source is a woman in her forties or fifties with acute or convalescent COVID-19. Sequenced: peripheral blood. CDR3 protein: CASSPPSNRNYGYTF. The CDR3 coding sequence is TGTGCCAGCTCACCACCTTCGAACAGGAACTATGGCTACACCTTC. Full variable domain (missing parts from reference TRBV18 and TRBJ1-2): NAGVMQNPRHLVRRRGQEARLRCSPMKGHSHVYWYRQLPEEGLKFMVYLQKENIIDESGMPKERFSAEFPKEGPSILRIQQVVRGDSAAYFCASSPPSNRNYGYTFGSGTRLTVV.